This entry is about one T cell receptor beta chain. This clone was detected only a few times. There is no known antigen for this receptor. One base away there is no much larger clone; base qualities are not given. This specimen comes from a study of shared T cell receptors in the human thymus (dated by TCRdb to the early 2020s). In terms of the full investigation: The study investigated the way shared, self-reactive T-cell receptor alpha chains are produced in the human thymus.

V is pruned by 10 bases and J by 4 bases, leaving 16 bases of the junction without a gene match. From the cysteine through the phenylalanine, the CDR3 covers 17 amino acids. Of all the DNA, just the CDR3 is kept, 51 bases in frame from base 1. The germline V gene specifies ENHRY as CDR1 and SYGVKD as CDR2. The library was generated by the immunoSEQ multiplex PCR assay. Here the immuneACCESS table is served through TCRdb, limited to in-frame sequences with V and J called. Missing clones are a known gap in these copies; in checked studies unresolved V genes cover under half, and the rest lacks a known reason. Recorded for this sample are almost 550,000 clones; about 84% of them occurred a single time. The ten largest clones represent about 0.013% of the sample. This same sample was also taken into another study, of human thymus T cells. From that second study: The donors were immunologically healthy infants in Finland who had open corrective cardiac surgery for congenital heart defects. Thymus tissue was obtained as surgical resects removed during corrective cardiac surgery. Usage of V and J gene segments appeared to be biased in both the thymic and the peripheral blood repertoires. Highly overlapping thymic TCR repertoires among unrelated individuals were reported in the related research. The study characterized TCR alpha and beta repertoires from under 10 infant thymus samples and four related peripheral blood samples. The infant donors were about 7 to 250 days old, and the cohort included roughly six males and a couple of females. Thymocytes were mechanically released from the tissue and were stored as pellets of roughly 9-33 million cells at -70 degrees C. A QIAsymphony instrument was used to extract genomic DNA from the frozen cell pellets. TCRB and TCRAD loci were amplified from a standardized quantity of quality-controlled genomic DNA using the immunoSEQ multiplex PCR assay. The V(D)J region was spanned by amplicons of a length sufficient to cover the CDR3 and to identify V and J genes. Through the commercial immunoSEQ service, the amplicons were sequenced on an Illumina platform. Corrections for primer bias and sequencing errors followed previously described methods, while TCRAD and TCRB definitions were based on the IMGT database. The repertoires were analysed using immunoSEQ Analyzer 3.0 and VDJTools for basic statistics, V/J segment usage, diversity estimates, rarefaction and pairwise overlap. Diversity was estimated using the Chao1, ChaoE, Efron-Thisted, Shannon and inverse Simpson indices, and was also estimated on datasets down-sampled to the size of the smallest sample. Repertoire overlap was assessed by strict matching of CDR3 nucleotide sequence, V gene and J gene, and clustering was done by Jaccard-based multidimensional scaling. On average, about 810,000 unique TCRB clonotypes were obtained from thymus samples, compared with approximately 82,000 from blood samples.

This receptor chain uses TRBV10-3 and TRBJ2-2, and TRBD2 matches 9 of the central bases. The material sequenced was thymocytes. This receptor was taken from a boy younger than two with a congenital heart defect. Donor details come from another sample of the same person, matched by shared clones. The nucleotides read TGTGCCAGCCTAGGGACTAGCACCCCCCTGGGCACCGGGGAGCTGTTTTTT. Its translation is CASLGTSTPLGTGELFF.